This T cell receptor (beta chain) was sequenced during a study of control samples from healthy donors and cancer patients. Germline V gene lookup returns CDR1 SGHAT and CDR2 FQNNGV. V lost 0 bases to trimming and J lost 4 bases, with 13 bases between them. The CDR3 extends over 15 amino acids. Profiled with immunoSEQ multiplex PCR; TCRdb holds only in-frame clones, not every one. There are 160,000 or so clones in the sample; around 94% occur only once, and approximately 15% lies in the top ten. This chain joins TRBV11-2 and TRBJ2-7, with D perhaps TRBD1 (6 bases). The receptor was derived from a man aged 60 to 69 with colorectal cancer. The sequenced sample was PBMCs. The CDR3 spells CASSLDSARGYEQYF. The CDR3 DNA reads TGTGCCAGCAGCTTAGATTCTGCCAGGGGATACGAGCAGTACTTC.